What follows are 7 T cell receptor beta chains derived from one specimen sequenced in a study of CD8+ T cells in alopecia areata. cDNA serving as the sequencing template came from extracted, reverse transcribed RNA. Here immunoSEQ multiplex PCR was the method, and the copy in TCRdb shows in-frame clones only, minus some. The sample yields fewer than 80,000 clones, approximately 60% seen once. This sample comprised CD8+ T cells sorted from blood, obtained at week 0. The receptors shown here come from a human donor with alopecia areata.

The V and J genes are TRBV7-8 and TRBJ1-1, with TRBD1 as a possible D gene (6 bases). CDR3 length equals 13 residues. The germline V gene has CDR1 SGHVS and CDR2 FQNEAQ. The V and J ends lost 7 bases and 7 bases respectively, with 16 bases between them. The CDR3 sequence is CASTGGGEIEAFF. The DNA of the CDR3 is TGTGCCAGCACTGGGGGCGGGGAGATTGAAGCTTTCTTT.

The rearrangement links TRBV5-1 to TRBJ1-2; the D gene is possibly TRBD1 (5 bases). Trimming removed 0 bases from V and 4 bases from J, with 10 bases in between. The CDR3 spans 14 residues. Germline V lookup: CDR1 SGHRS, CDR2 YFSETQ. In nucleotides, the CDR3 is TGCGCCAGCAGCTTGGCGGGGCCGGCCTATGGCTACACCTTC. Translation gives CASSLAGPAYGYTF.

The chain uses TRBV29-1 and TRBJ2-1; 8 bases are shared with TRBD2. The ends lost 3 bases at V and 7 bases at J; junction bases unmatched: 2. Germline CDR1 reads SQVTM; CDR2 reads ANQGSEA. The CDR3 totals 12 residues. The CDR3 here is CSVDRGGNEQFF. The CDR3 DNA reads TGCAGCGTTGATCGGGGGGGGAATGAGCAGTTCTTC.

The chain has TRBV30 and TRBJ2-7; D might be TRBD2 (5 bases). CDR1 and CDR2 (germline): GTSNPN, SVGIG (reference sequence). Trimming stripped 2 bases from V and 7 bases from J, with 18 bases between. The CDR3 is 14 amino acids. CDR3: CAWSPGVRPGEQYF. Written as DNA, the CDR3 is TGTGCCTGGAGTCCCGGAGTACGTCCGGGAGAGCAGTACTTC.

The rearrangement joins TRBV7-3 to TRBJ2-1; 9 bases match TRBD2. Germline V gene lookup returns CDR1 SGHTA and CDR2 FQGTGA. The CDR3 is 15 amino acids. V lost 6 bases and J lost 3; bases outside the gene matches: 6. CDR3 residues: CASRLSGGIYNEQFF. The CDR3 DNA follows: TGTGCCAGCAGACTAAGCGGGGGGATCTACAATGAGCAGTTCTTC.

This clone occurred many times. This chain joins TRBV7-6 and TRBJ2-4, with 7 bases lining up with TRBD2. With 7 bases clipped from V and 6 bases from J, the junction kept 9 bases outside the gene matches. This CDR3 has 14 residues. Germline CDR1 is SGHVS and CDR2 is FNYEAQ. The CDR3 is CASTPDPGGNIQYF. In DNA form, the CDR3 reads TGTGCCAGCACCCCCGATCCGGGGGGAAACATTCAGTACTTC.

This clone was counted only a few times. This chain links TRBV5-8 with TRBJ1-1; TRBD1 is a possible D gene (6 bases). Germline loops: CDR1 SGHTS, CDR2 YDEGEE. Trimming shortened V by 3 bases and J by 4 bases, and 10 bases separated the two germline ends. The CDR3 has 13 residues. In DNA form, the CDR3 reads TGTGCCAGCAGCTGGGACAAGCCCACTGAAGCTTTCTTT. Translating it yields CASSWDKPTEAFF.